This T cell receptor beta chain was sequenced during a study of T cell changes during pregnancy in multiple sclerosis. The CDR3 length is 14 residues. Germline CDR1 reads MNHNS; CDR2 reads SASEGT. V was shortened by 7 bases and J by 8 bases, with 15 bases between the two germline ends. Profiled with immunoSEQ multiplex PCR; TCRdb holds only in-frame clones, not every one. The sample contains about 47,000 clones, nearly 95% of which appear only once. The sequence was collected from a female donor with multiple sclerosis, enrolled in a pregnancy study. The J gene is TRBJ1-6, the V gene TRBV6-1; D unclear. The sample in question was peripheral blood, obtained after pregnancy. The CDR3 loop is CASTDKSPDSPLHF. The CDR3 nucleotides are TGTGCCAGCACTGATAAGTCGCCGGATTCACCCCTCCACTTT.